This record concerns one TCR beta chain sequence. No antigen is known for it. This sample stems from a study of cytomegalovirus exposure and HLA in healthy donors. About the research overall: As released early, the data held 80 million to 90 million unique TCRs from HLA-typed donors.

This PCR relied on a set of 60 Vbeta primers and 13 Jbeta primers. Only in-frame clones appear in the TCRdb table, and some are missing; sequencing was by immunoSEQ multiplex PCR. Of 100,000 or so clones listed, 75% to 85% are singletons. Study findings and constraints: V- and J-gene trimming of TCR beta was linked (in a later analysis) to a missense DCLRE1C variant. There was a cluster of highly shared sequence variants that was likely a sequencing artifact. Analysis performed later showed TCR beta chains linked to HLA being more clonally expanded than equally common others.

This TCR derives from a man aged 25 to 45 in good health and CMV-seronegative. Material for sequencing was PBMCs.

CDR3 loop: CASSLAGVGDEQYF. DNA of the CDR3: TGTGCCAGCAGCTTAGCTGGGGTCGGGGACGAGCAGTACTTC. This rearrangement joins TRBV7-9 to TRBJ2-7; a weak D match, TRBD2 (5 bases). Per germline, CDR1 SEHNR and CDR2 FQNEAQ (reference sequence). V dropped 0 bases and J dropped 5 bases, with 11 bases sitting between them. CDR3 length: 14 amino acids.